This is a list of T cell receptor beta chains from one sample in a study of T cell responses to AZD1222 COVID-19 vaccine. Generated by immunoSEQ multiplex PCR, the TCRdb table keeps only in-frame clones and is missing some. The sample yields 150,000 to 200,000 clones, over 80% seen once. The starting material was peripheral blood, obtained on day 0 of AZD1222 vaccination. Receptor source: an adult in good health. The CDR3 runs from the conserved cysteine through the conserved F or W. A D gene is named only where the DNA matches it firmly. Not all rows give a size; the values are once, few, many and, for expanded clones, a class.

cdr3_aa	cdr3_nt	clone_size	j_call	d_call	v_call
CASSDLRDTEAFF	TGTGCCAGCAGTGATCTCAGAGACACTGAAGCTTTCTTT	-	TRBJ1-1	-	TRBV2
CASSENPDRGDGYTF	TGTGCCAGCAGTGAAAATCCGGACAGGGGGGATGGCTACACCTTC	-	TRBJ1-2	TRBD1	TRBV6-4
CASSPGTGLLSGANVLTF	TGTGCCAGCTCACCCGGGACAGGGTTACTCTCTGGGGCCAACGTCCTGACTTTC	-	TRBJ2-6	TRBD1	TRBV18
CASRTGLNTEAFF	TGTGCCAGCAGAACAGGGTTGAACACTGAAGCTTTCTTT	-	TRBJ1-1	-	TRBV6-5
CSAPRQETQYF	TGCAGTGCTCCCAGGCAAGAGACCCAGTACTTC	-	TRBJ2-5	-	TRBV20-1
CASRTGDSYGYTF	TGCGCCAGCAGGACAGGCGATTCCTATGGCTACACCTTC	-	TRBJ1-2	-	TRBV5-1
CASSPRGTNSGNTIYF	TGTGCCAGCAGCCCCAGGGGAACCAACTCTGGAAACACCATATATTTT	-	TRBJ1-3	-	TRBV3-1/TRBV3-2
CASSLREGSGNTIYF	TGTGCCAGCAGCTTACGGGAGGGGTCTGGAAACACCATATATTTT	few	TRBJ1-3	-	TRBV11-3
CASSRMVGTEAFF	TGTGCCAGCAGCCGCATGGTAGGCACTGAAGCTTTCTTT	-	TRBJ1-1	-	TRBV7-9
CASSPTGGNLVEKLFF	TGCGCCAGCAGCCCTACAGGGGGGAATTTGGTTGAAAAACTGTTTTTT	-	TRBJ1-4	TRBD1	TRBV5-1
CASSKAVAGFYEQYF	TGTGCCAGCAGTAAAGCGGTAGCGGGATTTTACGAGCAGTACTTC	once	TRBJ2-7	TRBD2	TRBV6-1
CASSVGGTSVETQYF	TGTGCCAGCAGCGTAGGGGGGACTAGCGTAGAGACCCAGTACTTC	-	TRBJ2-5	TRBD2	TRBV9
CASSSTYSNTGELFF	TGTGCCAGCAGTTCGACATACTCGAACACCGGGGAGCTGTTTTTT	-	TRBJ2-2	-	TRBV27
CASSVNTGLDSPLHF	TGCGCCAGCAGCGTCAATACAGGGCTGGATTCACCCCTCCACTTT	-	TRBJ1-6	-	TRBV5-1
CAWTAHGKRTDTQYF	TGTGCCTGGACTGCCCACGGAAAGCGCACAGATACGCAGTATTTT	-	TRBJ2-3	-	TRBV30
CASTGSGANVLTF	TGTGCCAGTACCGGGTCTGGGGCCAACGTCCTGACTTTC	-	TRBJ2-6	-	TRBV7-9
CASSQAPTGGDQPQHF	TGCGCCAGCAGCCAAGCCCCAACAGGGGGCGATCAGCCCCAGCATTTT	-	TRBJ1-5	TRBD1	TRBV4-3
CASSVWGTTNEKLFF	TGTGCCAGCAGCGTCTGGGGAACAACTAATGAAAAACTGTTTTTT	-	TRBJ1-4	-	TRBV7-9
CASSEEGPLSLHF	TGTGCCAGCAGTGAAGAGGGTCCCCTCTCCCTCCACTTT	-	TRBJ1-6	-	TRBV2
CAWSVDIYGYTF	TGTGCCTGGAGTGTGGACATCTATGGCTACACCTTC	-	TRBJ1-2	-	TRBV30
CASSLSMHQPQHF	TGTGCCAGCAGTTTATCAATGCATCAGCCCCAGCATTTT	-	TRBJ1-5	-	TRBV27
CASSLSQGVGTGELFF	TGTGCCAGCAGCTTGAGTCAGGGGGTCGGAACCGGGGAGCTGTTTTTT	-	TRBJ2-2	TRBD1	TRBV5-4
CASSSDSFFQFF	TGTGCCAGCAGCTCCGACAGCTTCTTTCAGTTCTTC	-	TRBJ2-1	-	TRBV7-2
CASSPSLRNNYEQYF	TGTGCCAGCAGCCCTAGTCTGCGGAATAACTACGAGCAGTACTTC	-	TRBJ2-7	-	TRBV7-9
CASNGQGQINQPQHF	TGTGCCAGCAATGGTCAGGGACAGATAAATCAGCCCCAGCATTTT	few	TRBJ1-5	TRBD1	TRBV2
CASSLAEAGNTIYF	TGCGCCAGCAGCTTGGCAGAAGCTGGAAACACCATATATTTT	-	TRBJ1-3	-	TRBV5-1
CASSLWTPPEQYF	TGTGCCAGCAGTTTATGGACACCCCCCGAGCAGTACTTC	-	TRBJ2-7	-	TRBV28
CASSTGQGYNEKLFF	TGTGCCAGCAGTACCGGACAGGGTTATAATGAAAAACTGTTTTTT	-	TRBJ1-4	TRBD1	TRBV6-5
CASTLGQYGNTIYF	TGCGCCAGCACCCTGGGACAGTACGGAAACACCATATATTTT	few	TRBJ1-3	TRBD1	TRBV4-1
CASSLKYTESPLHF	TGTGCCAGCAGCTTAAAGTACACAGAGTCACCCCTCCACTTT	-	TRBJ1-6	-	TRBV11-2
CASSLVPTGKRGNQPQHF	TGTGCCAGCAGCTTAGTACCGACAGGGAAAAGGGGCAATCAGCCCCAGCATTTT	once	TRBJ1-5	TRBD1	TRBV5-5
CASLDRQGRSSPLHF	TGTGCCAGCCTCGATAGACAGGGTAGAAGTTCACCCCTCCACTTT	-	TRBJ1-6	TRBD1	TRBV6-5
CASSLGYLAGSYNEQFF	TGTGCCAGCAGCTTAGGGTATCTAGCGGGTAGTTACAATGAGCAGTTCTTC	-	TRBJ2-1	TRBD2	TRBV11-3
CATTRGGLNTGELFF	TGTGCCACCACACGCGGGGGCCTAAACACCGGGGAGCTGTTTTTT	few	TRBJ2-2	-	TRBV10-3
CAAKYGGETQYF	TGTGCCGCTAAGTATGGGGGAGAGACCCAGTACTTC	-	TRBJ2-5	-	TRBV30
CASSLDRGPETQYF	TGTGCCAGCAGCTTAGATCGAGGGCCCGAGACCCAGTACTTC	-	TRBJ2-5	-	TRBV11-3
CASRNRAGTEAFF	TGTGCCAGCAGAAACAGGGCGGGCACTGAAGCTTTCTTT	-	TRBJ1-1	-	TRBV27
CASSEGGSRYNEQFF	TGTGCCAGCAGTGAAGGCGGGAGTCGCTACAATGAGCAGTTCTTC	-	TRBJ2-1	TRBD2	TRBV6-1
CSVQTGRQETQYF	TGCAGCGTTCAGACAGGTCGCCAAGAGACCCAGTACTTC	-	TRBJ2-5	-	TRBV29-1
CASSEDRESYNEQFF	TGTGCCAGCAGCGAGGACAGGGAATCCTACAATGAGCAGTTCTTC	-	TRBJ2-1	TRBD1	TRBV11-2
CASSLARGVNTGELFF	TGCGCCAGCAGCTTGGCCCGGGGGGTGAACACCGGGGAGCTGTTTTTT	once	TRBJ2-2	TRBD2	TRBV5-1
CASSIDQGGFFSSYNEQFF	TGTGCCAGTAGTATAGATCAAGGAGGGTTTTTTAGCTCCTACAATGAGCAGTTCTTC	-	TRBJ2-1	-	TRBV19
CAWSSSGGGSLSGNTIYF	TGTGCCTGGAGTTCGTCGGGGGGAGGATCTCTCTCTGGAAACACCATATATTTT	-	TRBJ1-3	-	TRBV30
CASSADRGISNQPQHF	TGTGCCAGCAGTGCCGACAGGGGGATTAGCAATCAGCCCCAGCATTTT	-	TRBJ1-5	TRBD1	TRBV28
CAGTGARNTF	TGTGCCGGAACAGGGGCTCGAAACACCTTC	-	TRBJ1-2	TRBD1	TRBV30
CASSSYRGAGELFF	TGTGCCAGCAGCTCGTACAGGGGGGCCGGGGAGCTGTTTTTT	-	TRBJ2-2	TRBD1	TRBV7-2
CASSFTGWRTDTQYF	TGTGCCAGCAGTTTTACGGGGTGGCGCACAGATACGCAGTATTTT	-	TRBJ2-3	-	TRBV28
CAITGEGTNSPLHF	TGTGCCATCACCGGAGAGGGAACTAATTCACCCCTCCACTTT	-	TRBJ1-6	-	TRBV10-3
CASSLVGIEQYF	TGCGCCAGCAGCTTGGTAGGGATCGAGCAGTACTTC	-	TRBJ2-7	-	TRBV5-1
CASSSLGLDYNEQFF	TGTGCCAGCAGCTCCCTAGGACTAGACTACAATGAGCAGTTCTTC	once	TRBJ2-1	TRBD2	TRBV9
CASSENMGQTGLYGYTF	TGTGCCAGCAGTGAAAATATGGGCCAAACAGGACTCTATGGCTACACCTTC	-	TRBJ1-2	-	TRBV6-1
CASSRRATLNTEAFF	TGTGCCAGCAGCCGCCGGGCAACCCTGAACACTGAAGCTTTCTTT	-	TRBJ1-1	-	TRBV6-5
CASTVASQPQHF	TGTGCCAGCACAGTCGCGAGCCAGCCCCAGCATTTT	-	TRBJ1-5	-	TRBV12-1
CASSQDKGRVTGQFF	TGTGCCAGCAGCCAAGACAAAGGGAGGGTTACGGGGCAGTTCTTC	-	TRBJ2-1	TRBD2	TRBV3-1/TRBV3-2
CASTATGGNSPLHF	TGTGCCAGCACCGCCACAGGGGGTAATTCACCCCTCCACTTT	-	TRBJ1-6	TRBD1	TRBV2
CASSSGTTVNEQFF	TGTGCCAGTAGTTCCGGGACAACCGTCAATGAGCAGTTCTTC	-	TRBJ2-1	-	TRBV19
CASSLDAGAAGNTIYF	TGTGCCAGCAGCTTGGATGCGGGGGCGGCTGGAAACACCATATATTTT	-	TRBJ1-3	-	TRBV5-8
CASSDRGTVYEQYF	TGTGCCAGCAGCGACAGGGGAACCGTCTACGAGCAGTACTTC	-	TRBJ2-7	TRBD1	TRBV2
CASSLSYPRAGELFF	TGTGCCAGCAGCTTATCCTATCCGAGGGCCGGGGAGCTGTTTTTT	once	TRBJ2-2	-	TRBV11-3